This T cell receptor (beta chain) is drawn from a study of shared clonotypes between healthy human individuals. Whole-study findings and limits: A few donors showed sharing of approximately 4.7% of naive CD4 clonotypes.

Those who donated, Caucasian adults without exception, all lived in Nashville, Tennessee. Concerning this clone: Its specificity is not known.

Assay used: immunoSEQ multiplex PCR; TCRdb lists only in-frame clones, some missing. The sample yields millions of clones, around nine tenths seen once. Looked up from germline, CDR1 is SGDLS and CDR2 is YYNGEE. The length of the CDR3 is 14 residues. The V end was cut by 4 bases, the J end by 3 bases, with 11 bases between. Input material: naive CD4+ T cells sorted from blood. Subset given: CD45RA+ positively selected. V gene TRBV9 combines with J gene TRBJ1-3; D gene ambiguous. The clonotype originates from a man aged 18-30 years in good health. Here the CDR3 reads CASSRWEDGNTIYF. CDR3 bases: TGTGCCAGCAGCCGTTGGGAAGATGGAAACACCATATATTTT.